The 25 T cell receptor beta chains below all came from one sample that was sequenced in a study of CD8 T cells in Susac syndrome. Random-hexamer reverse transcription was applied to roughly 0.45 to 1 ug RNA. MiXCR, run by TCRdb on the immunoSEQ multiplex PCR reads, gives a single entry per CDR3 protein. Here the sample spans around 170,000 distinct CDR3 sequences, roughly 95% being singletons. The sample taken for sequencing was CD4+ T cells from PBMCs. The receptors shown here come from a human donor with Susac syndrome.

This chain links TRBV6-2 or TRBV6-3 with TRBJ1-2; D is ambiguous. This CDR3 region has 12 residues. The V end was cut by 6 bases, the J end by 8 bases, with 13 bases between. CDR1 is MNHEY and CDR2 is SVGEGT in the germline V gene. The CDR3 nucleotides read TGTGCCAGCAGGGAGGCTTCTCCAGGCTACACCTTC. It yields the protein CASREASPGYTF.

CDR3: CSVDAGLKTQYF. For the CDR3, the DNA is TGCAGCGTTGACGCAGGGTTAAAGACCCAGTACTTC. The rearrangement joins TRBV29-1 to TRBJ2-5, with D perhaps TRBD1 (5 bases). The CDR3 is made up of 12 amino acids. The germline CDR1 and CDR2 sequences are SQVTM and ANQGSEA. V was shortened by 3 bases and J by 6 bases, with 11 bases between the two germline ends.

This chain uses TRBV12-3 or TRBV12-4 with TRBJ1-1, with D possibly matching TRBD1 (6 bases). V lost 8 bases and J lost 0, with 10 bases in between. The CDR3 has 13 amino acids. CDR3 in amino acids: CASDRLLNTEAFF. For the CDR3, the DNA is TGTGCCAGCGACAGGCTACTGAACACTGAAGCTTTCTTT.

The chain couples TRBV21-1 to TRBJ1-2; the D segment call TRBD1 is taken from the table without a DNA check. TRBV21-1 is described as a pseudogene. This CDR3 is built from 14 residues. The CDR3 sequence: CASSNSTGNYGYTF. The CDR3 nucleotides read TGTGCCAGCAGCAATTCGACAGGAAACTATGGCTACACCTTC.

DNA of the CDR3: TGTGCCACCAGCAGAGATTTTGCTAGCGGGTTTGAGACCCAGTACTTC. Translating it yields CATSRDFASGFETQYF. J is TRBJ2-5 and V is TRBV15; 8 nucleotides agree with TRBD2. Germline V gene lookup returns CDR1 LNHNV and CDR2 YYDKDF (reference sequence). This CDR3 comprises 16 residues. V was pared by 0 bases and J by 5 bases, with 8 bases of the junction left unmatched.

Written as DNA, the CDR3 is TGCAGTGCTAGCAAAACACAGGGAAATGGCTACACCTTC. This translates into CSASKTQGNGYTF. The rearrangement uses TRBV20-1 and TRBJ1-2, with D tentatively TRBD1 (6 bases). The germline gives CDR1 DFQATT, CDR2 SNEGSKA (reference sequence). V was trimmed by 3 bases and J by 6 bases, leaving 14 bases between them. CDR3 length: 13 amino acids.

This chain links TRBV6-6 with TRBJ2-1, with 15 positions matching TRBD2. J lost 10 bases, V lost 5 bases, and 9 bases had no gene match. This CDR3 spans 16 amino acids. The germline V gene encodes CDR1 MNHNY and CDR2 SVGAGI (reference sequence). The DNA of the CDR3 is TGTGCCAGCAGTCCCCAGGGACTAGCGGGGGGCAGGGAGCAGTTCTTC. Protein sequence: CASSPQGLAGGREQFF.

V gene TRBV11-2 combines with J gene TRBJ1-2; D remains ambiguous. V was pared by 4 bases and J by 2 bases, with 11 bases between. CDR3 length: 14 amino acids. In germline, CDR1 is SGHAT, CDR2 FQNNGV. DNA for the CDR3: TGTGCCAGCAGCTCGACCGGGAAGAACTATGGCTACACCTTC. Its protein is CASSSTGKNYGYTF.

This clonotype was seen a few times. V gene TRBV6-5 combines with J gene TRBJ2-3, with D perhaps TRBD1 or TRBD2 (5 bases each). V lost 2 bases, J lost 1 base, and 7 bases lay in between. This CDR3 contains 14 residues. The germline CDR1 and CDR2 sequences are MNHEY and SVGAGI. CDR3 amino acids: CASSYGTGTDTQYF. CDR3 nucleotides: TGTGCCAGCAGTTACGGGACGGGCACAGATACGCAGTATTTT.

The rearrangement joins TRBV29-1 to TRBJ1-2; TRBD1 might be the D (6 bases). The CDR3 is 11 amino acids. The germline gives CDR1 SQVTM, CDR2 ANQGSEA. Trimming cost V 3 bases and J 9 bases, with 11 bases left between them. The DNA of the CDR3 is TGCAGCGTTGAGGCAGGGGAAAGCTACACCTTC. As protein: CSVEAGESYTF.

The sample holds one count of this clonotype. The rearrangement joins TRBV14 to TRBJ1-6; D remains ambiguous. The V end lost 2 bases, the J end lost 11 bases, and 13 bases lay between the germline ends. Germline V gene data show CDR1 as SGHDN and CDR2 as FVKESK. The CDR3 length is 14 residues. The CDR3 loop reads CASSQLRKGAPLHF. The CDR3, as DNA: TGTGCCAGCAGCCAACTCCGGAAGGGTGCACCCCTCCACTTT.

In DNA form, the CDR3 reads TGCAGTGCCACCCTACCGGGACAGGGGATACACGAGCAGTACTTC. Protein sequence: CSATLPGQGIHEQYF. The chain combines TRBV20-1 with TRBJ2-7, with 10 bases that match TRBD1. V shed 6 bases and J 5 bases; nucleotides not matched to a gene: 13. Germline assignment: CDR1 DFQATT and CDR2 SNEGSKA (reference sequence). CDR3 length: 15 residues.

This sequence joins TRBV7-2 and TRBJ2-5, with 15 bases aligning to TRBD2. CDR1 is SGHTA and CDR2 is FQGNSA in the germline V gene. Trimming cost V 3 bases and J 5 bases; bases outside gene matches: 4. The CDR3 loop spans 16 amino acids. The CDR3 loop is CASSFGLAGGHETQYF. The DNA for the CDR3 is TGTGCCAGCAGCTTCGGACTAGCGGGGGGGCACGAGACCCAGTACTTC.

The count of this clonotype is one. The chain carries TRBV20-1 and TRBJ1-5; 7 positions match TRBD1. V was clipped by 1 base and J by 9 bases; unmatched bases: 3. From germline, CDR1 is DFQATT and CDR2 SNEGSKA (reference sequence). CDR3 size: 12 residues. The CDR3 region has the DNA TGCAGTGCTAGAGGGGACAGTTCGCCCCAGCATTTT. It specifies CSARGDSSPQHF.

The chain employs TRBV20-1 and TRBJ1-5; 8 bases fit TRBD1. With 4 bases clipped from V and 3 bases from J, the junction kept 5 bases outside the gene matches. CDR1 and CDR2 (germline): DFQATT, SNEGSKA (reference sequence). The CDR3 consists of 14 residues. The CDR3: CSANPGQVNQPQHF. The CDR3 nucleotides are TGCAGTGCTAACCCGGGACAGGTCAATCAGCCCCAGCATTTT.

V gene TRBV7-6 combines with J gene TRBJ2-7; TRBD2 is a possible D gene (6 bases). V dropped 5 bases and J dropped 6 bases, with 17 bases sitting between them. CDR3 length equals 14 residues. The germline gives CDR1 SGHVS, CDR2 FNYEAQ. CDR3 sequence reads: CASSQVGGAGEQYF. The DNA of the CDR3 is TGTGCCAGCAGCCAGGTCGGGGGAGCGGGCGAGCAGTACTTC.

This sequence joins TRBV4-2 and TRBJ2-2; D gene unclear. The V end was cut by 0 bases, the J end by 11 bases, with 16 bases between. CDR1 and CDR2 (germline): LGHNA, YNFKEQ. This CDR3 spans 15 amino acids. The CDR3 sequence is CASSQDWLAGSELFF. For the CDR3, the DNA is TGTGCCAGCAGCCAAGATTGGTTGGCTGGTTCAGAGCTGTTTTTT.

The V call is TRBV30, the J call TRBJ2-7; the D gene could be TRBD1 or TRBD2 (5 bases each). Trimming pared 4 bases from V and 2 bases from J, leaving 12 bases between. Germline values: CDR1 GTSNPN, CDR2 SVGIG (reference sequence). The CDR3 is 13 residues long. The chain's CDR3 is CAWKGTATYEQYF. The CDR3 region has the DNA TGTGCCTGGAAGGGGACGGCAACCTACGAGCAGTACTTC.

The genes are TRBV20-1 and TRBJ2-5, with D maybe TRBD1 (6 bases). Trimming took off 3 bases at V and 3 bases at J, with 17 bases between the two ends. This CDR3 has 15 residues. CDR1 is DFQATT and CDR2 is SNEGSKA in the germline V gene (reference sequence). CDR3: CSASSSGTRKETQYF. CDR3 nucleotide sequence: TGCAGTGCTAGTTCCTCCGGGACAAGAAAAGAGACCCAGTACTTC.

The rearrangement uses TRBV3-1 and TRBJ2-7; D may be TRBD2 (6 bases). This CDR3 is built from 14 residues. Trimming removed 6 bases from V and 3 bases from J, with 15 bases in between. The V gene's germline CDR1 is LGHDT and CDR2 YNNKEL (reference sequence). CDR3 sequence: CASRPSGTYYEQYF. CDR3 DNA sequence: TGTGCCAGCAGACCCTCCGGGACTTACTACGAGCAGTACTTC.

The chain employs TRBV29-1 and TRBJ1-1; D is ambiguous. CDR3 length: 12 amino acids. Germline assignment: CDR1 SQVTM and CDR2 ANQGSEA. Trimming removed 3 bases at V and 1 base at J, with 6 bases between. CDR3 DNA: TGCAGCGTTGAGCGGTGGAACACTGAAGCTTTCTTT. Translating it yields CSVERWNTEAFF.

The chain links TRBV4-2 to TRBJ2-3; 15 bases fit TRBD2. Per the germline V gene, CDR1 is LGHNA and CDR2 is YNFKEQ. V was pared by 4 bases and J by 5 bases, with 7 bases of the junction left unmatched. There are 17 residues in the CDR3. The CDR3 DNA sequence: TGTGCCAGCAGCCGGGGACTAGCGGGGGGTCAAGGAGATACGCAGTATTTT. This sequence encodes CASSRGLAGGQGDTQYF.

This rearrangement joins TRBV7-9 to TRBJ2-7; 10 positions match TRBD1. The CDR3 is 14 residues long. Germline lookup yields CDR1 SEHNR and CDR2 FQNEAQ (reference sequence). V lost 10 bases, J lost 0 bases, and 6 bases stayed unmatched. CDR3 bases: TGTGCCACCGAAGGGACAGGGGTCTCCTACGAGCAGTACTTC. This sequence encodes CATEGTGVSYEQYF.

This clonotype was seen a single time. This chain joins TRBV6-5 and TRBJ2-6, with 7 bases lining up with TRBD1. The germline V gene encodes CDR1 MNHEY and CDR2 SVGAGI. The CDR3 has 17 residues. V shed 5 bases and J 1 base; nucleotides not matched to a gene: 8. As DNA, the CDR3 is TGTGCCAGCAGTAACGGACAGGCTTCTTCTGGGGCCAACGTCCTGACTTTC. Residues: CASSNGQASSGANVLTF.

The chain employs TRBV5-1 and TRBJ1-3, with 7 bases identical to TRBD1. The V gene end was trimmed by 4 bases and the J gene end by 4 bases; junction bases not matched to a gene: 8. The CDR3 loop spans 15 amino acids. Germline values: CDR1 SGHRS, CDR2 YFSETQ. Written as DNA, the CDR3 is TGCGCCAGCAGCACCGCCGGGACAGCCGGAAACACCATATATTTT. Its protein product is CASSTAGTAGNTIYF. Using reference TRBV5-1 and TRBJ1-3 for the parts outside the CDR3, the full variable domain is KAGVTQTPRYLIKTRGQQVTLSCSPISGHRSVSWYQQTPGQGLQFLFEYFSETQRNKGNFPGRFSGRQFSNSRSEMNVSTLELGDSALYLCASSTAGTAGNTIYFGEGSWLTVV.